Described below is a single TCR beta chain sequence and its context. Clones were read by immunoSEQ multiplex PCR, and TCRdb kept only the in-frame ones, dropping some. The table includes 550,000 to 700,000 clones, more than 70% detected once. These data are taken from a study of shared clonotypes between healthy human individuals. The study separated CD4+ cells into CD45RA+ naive and CD45RA-negative memory subsets. The CDR3 is 15 residues long. Germline V gene sequence: CDR1 SGHRS, CDR2 YFSETQ. The V and J ends lost 1 base and 2 bases respectively, with 12 bases between them. This chain uses TRBV5-1 with TRBJ1-2, with D possibly being TRBD1 (6 bases). This TCR came from a woman in her thirties in good health. The sample was memory CD4+ T cells sorted from blood. Stated subset: CD45RA-negative fraction. CDR3 in amino acids: CASSLQGQQNYGYTF. As DNA, the CDR3 is TGCGCCAGCAGCTTGCAAGGACAGCAAAACTATGGCTACACCTTC.